This T cell receptor beta chain was sequenced during a study of vaccination effects on CD4 cells after COVID-19. Background on the study: Post-vaccine samples followed the second dose by a median of 72 days.

Following culture for about ten days, CD4+ T cells were isolated. All study participants received two doses of BNT162b2 or mRNA-1273 vaccine. The ends were cut back, 3 bases at V and 4 bases at J, with 9 bases in the middle. This CDR3 has 13 residues. Germline V CDR1 and CDR2: SGHDN, FVKESK. On this clone itself: Its antigen is unknown.

The data were produced by immunoSEQ multiplex PCR, yet TCRdb's version contains in-frame clones alone and is incomplete. The repertoire includes over 45,000 clones, roughly 72% of them detected once, and 5.5% to 8% sits in the top ten. The sample in question was CD4+ T cells from PBMCs cultured without peptide, obtained after COVID-19 vaccination. The V call is TRBV14, the J call TRBJ1-2, with D tentatively TRBD1 (6 bases). This TCR came from a human donor who received a COVID-19 vaccine. For the CDR3, the DNA is TGTGCCAGCAGCCAGGACAGACTCTATGGCTACACCTTC. This codes for CASSQDRLYGYTF. Full variable domain (outside the CDR3, taken from reference TRBV14 and TRBJ1-2): EAGVTQFPSHSVIEKGQTVTLRCDPISGHDNLYWYRRVMGKEIKFLLHFVKESKQDESGMPNNRFLAERTGGTYSTLKVQPAELEDSGVYFCASSQDRLYGYTFGSGTRLTVV.